This TCR beta chain was sequenced during a study of cytomegalovirus exposure and HLA in healthy donors. This CDR3 contains 14 residues. V shed 0 bases, J shed 12 bases, and the junction held 9 bases outside the gene matches. Looked up from germline, CDR1 is ENHRY and CDR2 is SYGVKD. Study-level results: Later analysis associated a missense DCLRE1C variant with TCR beta V- and J-gene trimming.

Primers: 60 Vbeta forward and 13 Jbeta reverse. TCRdb's table, derived via immunoSEQ multiplex PCR, lists solely in-frame clones and lacks some. The top ten clones hold 0.6% to 0.95% of a sample with about 100,000 clones, 78% of them seen once. As regards this clone: The antigen is not known.

The clonotype originates from an older woman in good health and CMV-seronegative. V usage is TRBV10-3 and J usage is TRBJ2-7, with 9 bases fitting TRBD1. Sequencing was performed on PBMCs. CDR3 DNA sequence: TGTGCCATCAGTGAGTCGGGACAGGGTTTTTCGGGGTACTTC. Translation: CAISESGQGFSGYF.